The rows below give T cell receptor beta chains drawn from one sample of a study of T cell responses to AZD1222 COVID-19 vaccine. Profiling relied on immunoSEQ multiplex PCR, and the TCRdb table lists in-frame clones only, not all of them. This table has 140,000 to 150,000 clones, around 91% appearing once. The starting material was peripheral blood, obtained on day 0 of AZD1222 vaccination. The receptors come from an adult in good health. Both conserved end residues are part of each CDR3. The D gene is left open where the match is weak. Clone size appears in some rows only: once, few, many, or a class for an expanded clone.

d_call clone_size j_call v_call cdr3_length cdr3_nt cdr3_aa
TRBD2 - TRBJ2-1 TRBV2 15 TGTGCCAGCAGTGAATTTTCCGGGGGGGCGGGCGAGCAGTTCTTC CASSEFSGGAGEQFF
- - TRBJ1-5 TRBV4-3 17 TGCGCCAGCAGCCAAGATGCGCGGGGAGGAAGCAATCAGCCCCAGCATTTT CASSQDARGGSNQPQHF
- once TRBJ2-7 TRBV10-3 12 TGTGCCATCAGGGTTGGGGCCTACGAGCAGTACTTC CAIRVGAYEQYF
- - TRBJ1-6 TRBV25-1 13 TGTGCCAGCAGTAGGTCCTATAATTCACCCCTCCACTTT CASSRSYNSPLHF
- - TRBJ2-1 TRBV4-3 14 TGCGCCAGCAGCCAAAGAATAACGGGGAATGAGCAGTTCTTC CASSQRITGNEQFF
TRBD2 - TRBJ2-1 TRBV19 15 TGTGCCAGTAGTATACTAGCGGGGGACTACAATGAGCAGTTCTTC CASSILAGDYNEQFF
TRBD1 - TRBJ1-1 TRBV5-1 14 TGCGCCAGCACCCGGGACAGTATGAACACTGAAGCTTTCTTT CASTRDSMNTEAFF
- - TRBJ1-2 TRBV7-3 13 TGTGCCAGCAGCGCGGACAAGAACTATGGCTACACCTTC CASSADKNYGYTF
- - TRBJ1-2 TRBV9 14 TGTGCCAGCAGCGTAGGAGGAGGGGACTATGGCTACACCTTC CASSVGGGDYGYTF
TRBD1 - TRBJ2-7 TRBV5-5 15 TGTGCCAGCAGCTTGGCAGGGGGCAACCCCTACGAGCAGTACTTC CASSLAGGNPYEQYF
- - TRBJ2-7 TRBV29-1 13 TGCAGCGTTGAGTCGGAAGGGCCGGGTGAGCAGTACTTC CSVESEGPGEQYF
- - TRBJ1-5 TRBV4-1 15 TGCGCCAGCAGCCAAGACCGGGACCGCAATCAGCCCCAGCATTTT CASSQDRDRNQPQHF
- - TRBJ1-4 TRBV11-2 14 TGTGCCAGCAGCCTATTTGGACGGGATGAAAAACTGTTTTTT CASSLFGRDEKLFF
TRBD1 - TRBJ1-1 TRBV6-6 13 TGTGCCAGCAGTTTAACAGGGGGGACTGAAGCTTTCTTT CASSLTGGTEAFF
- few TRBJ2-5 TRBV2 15 TGTGCCAGCAGGCCGGTGGCAGGGGTTCGGGAGACCCAGTACTTC CASRPVAGVRETQYF
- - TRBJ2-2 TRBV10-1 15 TGCGCCAGCTACTCCAGGGACCCTCCAAGTCGGGAGCTGTTTTTT CASYSRDPPSRELFF
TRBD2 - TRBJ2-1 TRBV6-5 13 TGTGCCAGCAGGTTATCGCTAGCGGCCCGGCAGTTCTTC CASRLSLAARQFF
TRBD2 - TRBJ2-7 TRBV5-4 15 TGTGCCAGCAGCGAAACTAGCGGGAGGTCCTACGAGCAGTACTTC CASSETSGRSYEQYF
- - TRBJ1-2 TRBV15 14 TGTGCCACCAGCAGAGATTTTCGGGAGTATGGCTACACCTTC CATSRDFREYGYTF
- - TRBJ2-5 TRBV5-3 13 TGTGCCAGAAGCCGGGACCACCAAGAGACCCAGTACTTC CARSRDHQETQYF
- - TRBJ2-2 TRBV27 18 TGTGCCAGCAGTTGGGGGACCCCCAGGGAGGTGGTCACCGGGGAGCTGTTTTTT CASSWGTPREVVTGELFF
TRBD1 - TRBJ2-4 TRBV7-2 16 TGTGCCAGCAGCTTATCGGCGGGACAGGGCAAAAACATTCAGTACTTC CASSLSAGQGKNIQYF
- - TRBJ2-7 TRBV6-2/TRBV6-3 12 TGTGCCAGCAGTTACCCGACCTACGAGCAGTACTTC CASSYPTYEQYF
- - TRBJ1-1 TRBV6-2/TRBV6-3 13 TGTGCCAGCAGTGTCCGTGAGAACACTGAAGCTTTCTTT CASSVRENTEAFF
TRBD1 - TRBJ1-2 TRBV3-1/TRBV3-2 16 TGTGCCAGCAGCCAAGTTTGGGGACAGGGTTACTATGGCTACACCTTC CASSQVWGQGYYGYTF
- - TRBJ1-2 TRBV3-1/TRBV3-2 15 TGTGCCAGCAGCCAAGATAACCGCCTCTACTATGGCTACACCTTC CASSQDNRLYYGYTF
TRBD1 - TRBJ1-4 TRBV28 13 TGTGCCAGCAGTTCGGGACAGACCGAAAAACTGTTTTTT CASSSGQTEKLFF
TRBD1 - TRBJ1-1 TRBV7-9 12 TGTGCCAGCAGCTCCGGGACAGGAGAAGCTTTCTTT CASSSGTGEAFF
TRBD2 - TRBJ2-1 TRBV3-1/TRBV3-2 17 TGTGCCAGCAGCCAAGAGAGTTCCGGGACTAGCGACAATGAGCAGTTCTTC CASSQESSGTSDNEQFF
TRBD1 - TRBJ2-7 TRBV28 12 TGTGCCAGCAGACCGAACAGGGGCGAGCAGTACTTC CASRPNRGEQYF
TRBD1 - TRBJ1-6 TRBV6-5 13 TGTGCCAGCAGCCCCCGACAGGGGAAAGCCCTCCACTTT CASSPRQGKALHF
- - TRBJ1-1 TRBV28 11 TGTGCCAGCCGAGGATGGACTGAAGCTTTCTTT CASRGWTEAFF
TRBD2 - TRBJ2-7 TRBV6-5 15 TGTGCCAGCAGGGCTAGCGGGGGGGCCTTCTACGAGCAGTACTTC CASRASGGAFYEQYF
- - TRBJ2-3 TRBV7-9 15 TGTGCCAGCAGCTTATCGGACTTTAGCACAGATACGCAGTATTTT CASSLSDFSTDTQYF
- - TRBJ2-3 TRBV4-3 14 TGCGCCAGCAGCCAAGTGATAAGGGCAGATACGCAGTATTTT CASSQVIRADTQYF
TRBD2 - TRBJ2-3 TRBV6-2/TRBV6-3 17 TGTGCCAGCAGCAACAGCCCAGAGTCTAGCGGGACAGATACGCAGTATTTT CASSNSPESSGTDTQYF
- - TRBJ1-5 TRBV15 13 TGTGCCACCAGCAGAGATCCCATTCAGCCCCAGCATTTT CATSRDPIQPQHF
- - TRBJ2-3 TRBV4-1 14 TGCGCCAGCAGCCAAGATTCGCCCACAGATACGCAGTATTTT CASSQDSPTDTQYF
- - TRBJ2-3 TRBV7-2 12 TGTGCCAGCAGCTTTTTCTCAGATACGCAGTATTTT CASSFFSDTQYF
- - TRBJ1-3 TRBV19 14 TGTGCCAGTGGGGAGAGGGTCTCTGGAAACACCATATATTTT CASGERVSGNTIYF
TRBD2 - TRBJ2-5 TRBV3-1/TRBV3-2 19 TGTGCCAGCAGCCAAGATCTACCCTATTTAGCGGGGACCCGAGAGACCCAGTACTTC CASSQDLPYLAGTRETQYF
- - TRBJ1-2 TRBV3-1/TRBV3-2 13 TGTGCCAGCAGCCCCGTGTTAAACTATGGCTACACCTTC CASSPVLNYGYTF
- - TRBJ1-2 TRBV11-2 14 TGTGCCAGCAGCCCACTCCGAGGGGGAGGGGGCTACACCTTC CASSPLRGGGGYTF
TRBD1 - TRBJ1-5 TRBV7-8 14 TGTGCCAGCAGTCCGGGACAGGGGAGTCAGCCCCAGCATTTT CASSPGQGSQPQHF
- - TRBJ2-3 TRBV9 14 TGTGCCAGCGGTCCGGGGACAAGCACAGATACGCAGTATTTT CASGPGTSTDTQYF